The T cell receptor beta chain under discussion was sequenced for a study of cytomegalovirus exposure and HLA in healthy donors. Study conclusions and caveats: The Asian-associated ancestry cluster reportedly had fewer N-insertions than the approximately 630-donor mean in a later analysis.

PCR primers comprised 60 Vbeta and 13 Jbeta primers. Method: immunoSEQ multiplex PCR; TCRdb's copy keeps in-frame clones and lacks some. The sample shows 140,000 to 150,000 clones, around 73% of them seen only once. This CDR3 has 15 residues. Looked up from germline, CDR1 is SGHRS and CDR2 is YFSETQ. Trimming removed 0 bases at V and 5 bases at J, with 14 bases between. Turning to this clone: The antigen is undetermined.

V usage is TRBV5-1 and J usage is TRBJ2-5, with TRBD2 as a possible D gene (5 bases). The sequence was obtained from a female donor in good health and CMV-seronegative. Sequenced input: PBMCs. The CDR3 here is CASSLAGNTRETQYF. CDR3 nucleotides: TGCGCCAGCAGCTTGGCCGGGAATACACGGGAGACCCAGTACTTC.